The rows below give T cell receptor beta chains drawn from one sample of a study of blood T cell repertoires in COVID-19. Sequencing was performed with immunoSEQ multiplex PCR; in TCRdb, only in-frame clones are kept and a portion is missing. The sample yields 250,000 or so clones, about 89% seen once. The sequenced sample was peripheral blood. These TCRs come from a man between 40 and 49 years old with active or convalescent COVID-19. Both conserved end residues are part of each CDR3. D genes are given only for firm matches. The size entry is marked missing in some rows and otherwise reads once, few, many or a size class.

CASSHDRSTDTQYF,TGTGCCAGCAGCCATGATAGGAGTACAGATACGCAGTATTTT,-,TRBV3-1/TRBV3-2,-,TRBJ2-3,14
CASSELTTGNTIYF,TGTGCCAGCAGTGAACTTACTACGGGAAACACCATATATTTT,-,TRBV2,-,TRBJ1-3,14
CASKAVNSQETQYF,TGTGCCAGTAAAGCGGTTAACAGCCAAGAGACCCAGTACTTC,-,TRBV19,-,TRBJ2-5,14
CASSPTGGRRAFF,TGTGCCAGCAGCCCAACTGGGGGGAGAAGAGCTTTCTTT,-,TRBV5-4,-,TRBJ1-1,13
CASSRGKYSTRIYF,TGTGCCAGCAGCCGGGGGAAGTACTCTACTCGTATTTACTTC,-,TRBV6-5,-,TRBJ2-7,14
CASSQQERASAYEQYF,TGCGCCAGCAGCCAACAGGAGCGGGCGTCAGCCTACGAGCAGTACTTC,-,TRBV4-1,-,TRBJ2-7,16
CASSWAVGPNTEAFF,TGCGCCAGCAGCTGGGCCGTAGGTCCGAACACTGAAGCTTTCTTT,-,TRBV5-1,-,TRBJ1-1,15
CASSVGQAPFSGNTIYF,TGTGCCAGCAGCGTCGGACAGGCCCCCTTCTCTGGAAACACCATATATTTT,TRBD1,TRBV9,-,TRBJ1-3,17
CASSPIPAELGNEQFF,TGTGCCAGCAGCCCTATTCCGGCGGAGCTGGGCAATGAGCAGTTCTTC,-,TRBV7-6,-,TRBJ2-1,16
CASSRGVRGGINTQYF,TGCGCCAGCAGCCGAGGGGTGCGGGGGGGCATCAATACGCAGTATTTT,TRBD2,TRBV5-1,few,TRBJ2-3,16
CASSLIRRGRTGELFF,TGTGCCAGCAGCTTAATCCGGCGGGGTAGAACCGGGGAGCTGTTTTTT,-,TRBV7-3,-,TRBJ2-2,16